This entry describes one T cell receptor beta chain. Libraries were prepared by immunoSEQ multiplex PCR; TCRdb keeps only in-frame clonotypes and omits some of them. This sample yields some 80,000 clones, of which around 94% are seen a single time; less than 0.4% belongs to the top ten. The sample is drawn from a study of technical replicates of blood from several donors. Sequenced input: T cells isolated from PBMCs. The TCR comes from a human donor in good health.

CDR3 in amino acids: CASSLGWAEQYF. DNA of the CDR3: TGTGCCAGCAGCTTAGGTTGGGCCGAGCAGTACTTC. The chain employs TRBV7-9 and TRBJ2-7, with D unresolved. Germline-derived CDR1 and CDR2 are SEHNR and FQNEAQ (reference sequence). The V gene lost 1 base and the J gene lost 6 bases, with 7 bases spanning the gap. This CDR3 spans 12 amino acids. Filled out from reference TRBV7-9 and TRBJ2-7, the complete variable domain reads DTGVSQNPRHKITKRGQNVTFRCDPISEHNRLYWYRQTLGQGPEFLTYFQNEAQLEKSRLLSDRFSAERPKGSFSTLEIQRTEQGDSAMYLCASSLGWAEQYFGPGTRLTVT.